This T cell receptor beta chain was sequenced in a study of T-cell reconstitution after alpha-beta-depleted transplantation in children. Trimming left V 7 bases short and J 10 bases short, with 11 bases between. This CDR3 spans 11 amino acids. Germline V lookup: CDR1 MNHEY, CDR2 SMNVEV (reference sequence). Library preparation (for TCRbeta) was performed with unique molecular identifiers. TCRdb re-called the PCR reads through MiXCR, storing one row per CDR3 protein. The top ten clones hold approximately 5.4% of a sample with a few hundred thousand distinct CDR3 sequences, around 12% of them seen once. This clonotype was seen at least ten times.

The V call is TRBV27, the J call TRBJ2-1; D remains ambiguous. Sequencing used PBMCs from the stem cell graft donor, obtained from the stem cell graft. The sequence was obtained from a human donor who donated a stem cell graft to a child with combined immunodeficiency. CDR3 DNA sequence: TGTGCCAGCAATTCTGTTGGGGAGCAGTTCTTC. Residues: CASNSVGEQFF.